These 13 T cell receptor beta chains were all obtained from the same sample, sequenced in a study of siplizumab effects on memory and regulatory T cells. The assay was immunoSEQ multiplex PCR, and TCRdb's table has in-frame clones only and misses some. This sample has fewer than 100,000 clones, with around 95% found just once. The sequenced sample was CD8+ T cells sorted from blood. These receptor sequences come from a human donor in good health.

The chain links TRBV13 to TRBJ2-7, with TRBD2 matching 11 bases. Looked up from germline, CDR1 is PRHDT and CDR2 is FYEKMQ (reference sequence). The length of the CDR3 is 14 residues. V dropped 6 bases and J dropped 6; count of bases not matched to a gene: 7. CDR3 sequence: CASRGPSGRIEQYF. CDR3 bases: TGTGCCAGCAGGGGGCCTAGCGGGAGGATCGAGCAGTACTTC.

The V call is TRBV7-6, the J call TRBJ2-2; TRBD2 matches at 8 bases. The CDR3 runs to 16 residues. Trimming took 5 bases from V and 0 from J; bases not matched to a gene: 5. Germline loops: CDR1 SGHVS, CDR2 FNYEAQ. The CDR3 DNA reads as TGTGCCAGCAGCCATAGGACTAGCTCGAACACCGGGGAGCTGTTTTTT. Translated, it gives CASSHRTSSNTGELFF.

This clone was detected only once. The same CDR3 also results from other DNA sequences found in this sample. The chain links TRBV6-5 to TRBJ1-2; D is uncertain. This CDR3 has 13 residues. With 4 bases removed from V and 6 bases from J, the gap between germline ends came to 12 bases. The germline V gene encodes CDR1 MNHEY and CDR2 SVGAGI. The CDR3 DNA follows: TGTGCCAGCAGTTTTTCTGAGATGGATGGCTACACCTTC. Protein product: CASSFSEMDGYTF.

The chain recombines TRBV18 with TRBJ1-4; TRBD1 is a possible D gene (5 bases). Germline-derived CDR1 and CDR2 are KGHSH and LQKENI. Deletions cut 0 bases from V and 4 bases from J, with 15 bases between. The CDR3 is made up of 17 amino acids. The CDR3 is CASSPPGPGTYNEKLFF. In nucleotides, the CDR3 is TGTGCCAGCTCACCACCGGGCCCGGGGACTTATAATGAAAAACTGTTTTTT.

The chain couples TRBV7-9 to TRBJ2-7; no reliable D call. The germline CDR1 and CDR2 sequences are SEHNR and FQNEAQ (reference sequence). This CDR3 is 12 amino acids long. V was trimmed by 2 bases and J by 4 bases, leaving 6 bases between them. The CDR3 spells CASSLSEYEQYF. The CDR3 DNA follows: TGTGCCAGCAGCTTATCGGAATACGAGCAGTACTTC.

This rearrangement joins TRBV9 to TRBJ1-5; maybe TRBD1 (5 bases). Trimming shortened V by 0 bases and J by 5 bases, and 12 bases separated the two germline ends. This CDR3 is 15 amino acids long. Germline loops: CDR1 SGDLS, CDR2 YYNGEE. CDR3 sequence (DNA): TGTGCCAGCAGCGTAGGTTTGGGGCGCGATCAGCCCCAGCATTTT. Translation gives CASSVGLGRDQPQHF.

This chain joins TRBV10-2 and TRBJ2-1; D possibly corresponds to TRBD2 (6 bases). V lost 3 bases to trimming and J lost 5 bases, with 17 bases between them. The CDR3 runs to 16 residues. Germline V lookup: CDR1 WSHSY, CDR2 SAAADI. The CDR3 loop reads CASSEGLEGFNNEQFF. The CDR3, as DNA: TGCGCCAGCAGTGAAGGTTTGGAGGGGTTTAACAATGAGCAGTTCTTC.

This chain links TRBV30 with TRBJ1-6; 7 bases are shared with TRBD1. CDR3 length: 15 amino acids. Trimming took 4 bases from V and 10 from J; bases not matched to a gene: 13. Germline lookup yields CDR1 GTSNPN and CDR2 SVGIG (reference sequence). The CDR3 region is CAWKDPDRVESPLHF. The DNA for the CDR3 is TGTGCCTGGAAAGACCCCGACAGGGTGGAATCACCCCTCCACTTT.

This clone was observed once. The chain carries TRBV5-4 and TRBJ2-7, with TRBD1 matching 9 bases. The junction had 3 bases not matched to a gene; V was cut back by 3 bases and J by 2 bases. This CDR3 spans 14 amino acids. Germline assignment: CDR1 SGHNT and CDR2 YYREEE (reference sequence). The CDR3 DNA is TGTGCCAGCAGCTGGACAGGGGCGGCCTACGAGCAGTACTTC. Translation gives CASSWTGAAYEQYF.

This CDR3 reads CAWSPGGGDEQFF. The CDR3 region has the DNA TGTGCCTGGAGTCCAGGAGGGGGGGATGAGCAGTTCTTC. The chain uses TRBV30 and TRBJ2-1; a weak D match, TRBD2 (7 bases). The germline gives CDR1 GTSNPN, CDR2 SVGIG (reference sequence). CDR3 length: 13 amino acids. V shed 2 bases and J shed 8 bases, with 13 bases lying between them.

CDR3 in DNA: TGTGCCAGCTCACGCGGGTTAGGGGATGGGAATGAGCAGTTCTTC. This codes for CASSRGLGDGNEQFF. This chain uses TRBV18 with TRBJ2-1, with D tentatively TRBD1 or TRBD2 (5 bases each). The V end lost 4 bases, the J end lost 7 bases, and 17 bases lay between the germline ends. The CDR3 length is 15 residues. CDR1 is KGHSH, CDR2 LQKENI, per germline.

This rearrangement joins TRBV27 to TRBJ1-1; 7 bases agree with TRBD1. From germline, CDR1 is MNHEY and CDR2 SMNVEV (reference sequence). V trimming: 4 bases; J trimming: 3 bases; junction bases outside the gene matches: 5. CDR3 length equals 14 residues. In DNA form, the CDR3 reads TGTGCCAGCAGTTACGGCGGGACAGACACTGAAGCTTTCTTT. The encoded protein is CASSYGGTDTEAFF.

V usage is TRBV27 and J usage is TRBJ2-1, with D perhaps matching TRBD1 or TRBD2 (6 bases each). The V end lost 2 bases, the J end lost 5 bases, and 13 bases lay between the germline ends. The germline V gene encodes CDR1 MNHEY and CDR2 SMNVEV (reference sequence). This CDR3 region has 15 residues. CDR3 sequence (DNA): TGTGCCAGCAGTTTAAGGGGGGCCGCTAACAATGAGCAGTTCTTC. Encoded protein: CASSLRGAANNEQFF.